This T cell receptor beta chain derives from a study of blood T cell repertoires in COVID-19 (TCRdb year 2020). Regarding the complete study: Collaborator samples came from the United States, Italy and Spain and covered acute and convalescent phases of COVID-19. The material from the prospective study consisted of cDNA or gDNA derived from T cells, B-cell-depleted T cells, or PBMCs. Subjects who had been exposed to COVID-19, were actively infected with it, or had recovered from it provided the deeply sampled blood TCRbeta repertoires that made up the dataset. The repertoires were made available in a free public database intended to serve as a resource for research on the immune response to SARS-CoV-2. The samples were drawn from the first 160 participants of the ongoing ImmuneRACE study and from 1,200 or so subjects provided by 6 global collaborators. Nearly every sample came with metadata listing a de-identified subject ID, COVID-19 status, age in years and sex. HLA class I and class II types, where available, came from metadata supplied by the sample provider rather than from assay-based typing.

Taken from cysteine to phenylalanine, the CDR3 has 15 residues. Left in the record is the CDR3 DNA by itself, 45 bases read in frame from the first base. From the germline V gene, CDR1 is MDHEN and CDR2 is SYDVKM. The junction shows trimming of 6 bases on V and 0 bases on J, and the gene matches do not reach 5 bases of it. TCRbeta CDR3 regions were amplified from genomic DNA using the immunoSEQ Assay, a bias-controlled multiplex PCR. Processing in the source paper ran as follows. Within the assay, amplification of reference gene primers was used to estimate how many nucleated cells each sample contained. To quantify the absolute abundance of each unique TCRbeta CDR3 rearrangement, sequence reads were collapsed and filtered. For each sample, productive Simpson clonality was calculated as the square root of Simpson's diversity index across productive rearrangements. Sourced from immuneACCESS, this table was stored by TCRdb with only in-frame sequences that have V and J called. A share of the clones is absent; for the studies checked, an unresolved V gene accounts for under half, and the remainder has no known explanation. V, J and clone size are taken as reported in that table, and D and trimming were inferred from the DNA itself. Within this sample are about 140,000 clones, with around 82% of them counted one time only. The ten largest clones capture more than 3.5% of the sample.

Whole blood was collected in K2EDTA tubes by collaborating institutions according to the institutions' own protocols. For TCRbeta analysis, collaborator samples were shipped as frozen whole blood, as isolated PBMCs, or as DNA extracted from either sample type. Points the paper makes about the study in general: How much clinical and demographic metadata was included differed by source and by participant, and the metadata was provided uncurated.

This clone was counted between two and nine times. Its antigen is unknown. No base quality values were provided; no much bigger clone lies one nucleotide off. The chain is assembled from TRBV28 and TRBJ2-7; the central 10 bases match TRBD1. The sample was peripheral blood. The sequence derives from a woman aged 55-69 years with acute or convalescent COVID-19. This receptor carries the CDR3 CASRKRQGASYEQYF. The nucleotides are TGTGCCAGCAGAAAAAGACAGGGGGCCTCCTACGAGCAGTACTTC. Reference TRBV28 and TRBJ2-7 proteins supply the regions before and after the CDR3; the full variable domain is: DVKVTQSSRYLVKRTGEKVFLECVQDMDHENMFWYRQDPGLGLRLIYFSYDVKMKEKGDIPEGYSVSREKKERFSLILESASTNQTSMYLCASRKRQGASYEQYFGPGTRLTVT.